A selection of T cell receptor beta chains follows, all from one sample in a study of OX40 agonist ivuxolimab in advanced cancers. Data came from immunoSEQ multiplex PCR; TCRdb stores just in-frame clones and leaves some out. The sample shows some 40,000 clones, 91% of them seen only once. Sequenced material: CD4+ or CD8+ T cells sorted from blood, taken in a trial of the OX40 agonist ivuxolimab. The source is an adult with an advanced solid tumor such as melanoma, head and neck, liver or kidney cancer. Each CDR3 is given with its conserved first and last residue. Each record gives: clone size, J gene, D gene, V gene, CDR3 DNA, CDR3 protein. A D gene is named only where the DNA matches it firmly. Size values are once, few and many counts, or a class for expanded clones, and some rows have none.

- | TRBJ2-1 | - | TRBV27 | TGTGCCAGCAGTTTAAATATCCTAGCAGCTAACAATGAGCAGTTCTTC | CASSLNILAANNEQFF
- | TRBJ1-1 | - | TRBV6-1 | TGTGCCAGCGGTTCCACTGAAGCTTTCTTT | CASGSTEAFF
- | TRBJ2-7 | TRBD1 | TRBV7-8 | TGTGCCAGCAGGGCCGGGACAGGGCCCTACGAGCAGTACTTC | CASRAGTGPYEQYF
- | TRBJ2-7 | - | TRBV5-1 | TGCGCCAGCAGCTTAGTCTTGTCCGGTGAGCAGTACTTC | CASSLVLSGEQYF
- | TRBJ2-7 | TRBD1 | TRBV5-5 | TGTGCCAGCAGCGGATCCACCGGGACAGCTGCCTACGAGCAGTACTTC | CASSGSTGTAAYEQYF
- | TRBJ1-5 | TRBD1 | TRBV4-3 | TGCGCCAGCAGCCAGGGGACAGGAGGCAATCAGCCCCAGCATTTT | CASSQGTGGNQPQHF
once | TRBJ1-2 | TRBD1 | TRBV4-2 | TGTGCCAGCAGCCAAGATCCGCCGGGACAGGGGGCGTATGGCTACACCTTC | CASSQDPPGQGAYGYTF
- | TRBJ2-1 | - | TRBV7-8 | TGTGCCAGCAGCTTAGGGGGACTCTCCTACAATGAGCAGTTCTTC | CASSLGGLSYNEQFF
- | TRBJ2-5 | - | TRBV9 | TGTGCCAGCAGCGTAGCTGGGGGCTCAAGGGAGACCCAGTACTTC | CASSVAGGSRETQYF
- | TRBJ2-1 | - | TRBV4-1 | TGCGCCAGCAGCCAATACGGCTACAATGAGCAGTTCTTC | CASSQYGYNEQFF
- | TRBJ1-6 | TRBD1 | TRBV30 | TGTGCCTGGGACAGGGGGCTGGGTAATTCACCCCTCCACTTT | CAWDRGLGNSPLHF
- | TRBJ2-1 | TRBD2 | TRBV5-1 | TGCGCCAGCAGCTTAAACCCTAGCGGGACGTACAATGAGCAGTTCTTC | CASSLNPSGTYNEQFF
- | TRBJ2-7 | TRBD2 | TRBV7-6 | TGTGCCAGCAGCCCCTCTGGGGGACTAGCGTCCTACGAGCAGTACTTC | CASSPSGGLASYEQYF
- | TRBJ2-1 | TRBD2 | TRBV10-3 | TGTGCCATCAGTGGCTCTAGCGGGAGGGCCGAAAATGAGCAGTTCTTC | CAISGSSGRAENEQFF
- | TRBJ2-1 | - | TRBV4-1 | TGCGCCAGCAGCCAAGGCGGAGACTACAATGAGCAGTTCTTC | CASSQGGDYNEQFF
- | TRBJ1-4 | TRBD1 | TRBV5-6 | TGTGCCAGCAGCTCTGGGACAGCCGCCTTTGCAACTAATGAAAAACTGTTTTTT | CASSSGTAAFATNEKLFF
- | TRBJ2-7 | - | TRBV5-4 | TGTGCCAGCAGCGGCCCCGGTTGCGCCGACGTACGAGACAAGCAGTACTTC | CASSGPGCADVRDKQYF
- | TRBJ2-5 | - | TRBV28 | TGTGCCAGCAGTCTTAACTCCGGACAGTCTCTATTTCAAGAGACCCAGTACTTC | CASSLNSGQSLFQETQYF
- | TRBJ1-1 | - | TRBV20-1 | TGCAGTGCGCGGCTGAACACTGAAGCTTTCTTT | CSARLNTEAFF
- | TRBJ2-1 | TRBD2 | TRBV7-2 | TGTGCCAGCAATCGGGAGGGTTCCCTCGGGGGTGAGCAGTTCTTC | CASNREGSLGGEQFF
- | TRBJ2-1 | TRBD2 | TRBV6-5 | TGTGCCAGCAGTTTCCTAGCGGGAGGGTACAATGAGCAGTTCTTC | CASSFLAGGYNEQFF
- | TRBJ2-1 | TRBD1 | TRBV11-2 | TGTGCCAGCAGCTCCCCCGGGACAGGGGTTATGGGTGAGCAGTTCTTC | CASSSPGTGVMGEQFF
few | TRBJ1-5 | - | TRBV2 | TGTGCCAGCAGTGAAGCGACGAGCAATCAGCCCCAGCATTTT | CASSEATSNQPQHF
- | TRBJ2-7 | TRBD2 | TRBV2 | TGTGCCAGCAGTGAGGGCCTAGCGGGAGGGGGGTACGAGCAGTACTTC | CASSEGLAGGGYEQYF
- | TRBJ2-7 | - | TRBV7-9 | TGTGCCAGCAGCGGAGACGGCATCTACGAGCAGTACTTC | CASSGDGIYEQYF
once | TRBJ1-5 | - | TRBV7-9 | TGTGCCAGCAGCTTAGAAGGAGGGGATCAGCCCCAGCATTTT | CASSLEGGDQPQHF
- | TRBJ2-5 | - | TRBV5-6 | TGTGCCAGCAGCTCAGGGGCTCCAGAGACCCAGTACTTC | CASSSGAPETQYF
once | TRBJ1-1 | - | TRBV7-2 | TGTGCCAGCAGCTCCTGGCAGGATTATGAAGCTTTCTTT | CASSSWQDYEAFF
- | TRBJ2-1 | TRBD1 | TRBV7-2 | TGTGCCAGCAGCTTAGGGACAGGGTCTGAGCAGTTCTTC | CASSLGTGSEQFF
- | TRBJ2-2 | TRBD1 | TRBV10-3 | TGTGCCTTGAGGACAGGGAGGACCGGGGAGCTGTTTTTT | CALRTGRTGELFF
once | TRBJ1-1 | - | TRBV19 | TGTGCCAGTAGTCCCCCGGGCCCGAACACTGAAGCTTTCTTT | CASSPPGPNTEAFF
- | TRBJ2-1 | - | TRBV7-6 | TGTGCCAGCAGCTTAGAGGGAAATGAGCAGTTCTTC | CASSLEGNEQFF
- | TRBJ1-1 | - | TRBV10-3 | TGTGCCATCAGTCAGAACGACAGGTACCCTGAAGCTTTCTTT | CAISQNDRYPEAFF
once | TRBJ1-1 | - | TRBV10-2 | TGCGCCAGCAGTGACGATCCCACTGAAGCTTTCTTT | CASSDDPTEAFF
- | TRBJ2-7 | TRBD1 | TRBV4-1 | TGCGCCAGCAGTATCACGACAGGGGAGTCCTACGAGCAGTACTTC | CASSITTGESYEQYF
- | TRBJ2-6 | - | TRBV15 | TGTGCCACCAGCAGAGATCTCTCCGTATCCGGGGCCAACGTCCTGACTTTC | CATSRDLSVSGANVLTF
- | TRBJ2-7 | TRBD2 | TRBV30 | TGTGCCTGGTCCCTAGCGGAGACCTACGAGCAGTACTTC | CAWSLAETYEQYF
- | TRBJ2-2 | - | TRBV28 | TGTGCCAGCAGGCCGGCAGGGGGGACCGGGGAGCTGTTTTTT | CASRPAGGTGELFF
- | TRBJ2-7 | - | TRBV25-1 | TGTGCCAGCAGTGAACCCGGTTACGAGCAGTACTTC | CASSEPGYEQYF
- | TRBJ2-1 | TRBD1 | TRBV7-3 | TGTGCCAGCAGCGAAACGCGGACAGGGGTCGTGAATGAGCAGTTCTTC | CASSETRTGVVNEQFF
- | TRBJ1-1 | - | TRBV4-1 | TGCGCCAGCAGCCCTCGTGGAGGGTACACTGAAGCTTTCTTT | CASSPRGGYTEAFF
- | TRBJ1-4 | - | TRBV15 | TGTGCCACCAGCATGTTCCCGGGGGAAAGTGAAAAACTGTTTTTT | CATSMFPGESEKLFF
- | TRBJ1-1 | TRBD1 | TRBV7-9 | TGTGCCAGCAGCCCCCAGGGGGTGAGCTCTGAAGCTTTCTTT | CASSPQGVSSEAFF
- | TRBJ1-1 | - | TRBV7-9 | TGTGCCAGCAGCCTAACCGCTGAAGCTTTCTTT | CASSLTAEAFF
- | TRBJ2-3 | TRBD2 | TRBV30 | TGTGCCTGGAGTGACTACTACGGGACTAGCGGGAGCCCAGATACGCAGTATTTT | CAWSDYYGTSGSPDTQYF
- | TRBJ2-2 | - | TRBV5-1 | TGCGCCATAACCGGGCCCAAGGACGGGGAGCTGTTTTTT | CAITGPKDGELFF
- | TRBJ1-5 | - | TRBV4-1 | TGCGCCAGCAGCCAAGAGGAGGGGAAGGGCAATCAGCCCCAGCATTTT | CASSQEEGKGNQPQHF
- | TRBJ2-7 | TRBD1 | TRBV6-5 | TGTGCCAGCAGTAGACAGGGGACCAACGAGCAGTACTTC | CASSRQGTNEQYF
- | TRBJ2-1 | - | TRBV25-1 | TGTGCCAGCAGTCCGGACAGCTCCTACAATGAGCAGTTCTTC | CASSPDSSYNEQFF
- | TRBJ2-7 | - | TRBV27 | TGTGCCAGCAGTTACGGGCCGACCTACGAGCAGTACTTC | CASSYGPTYEQYF
- | TRBJ2-1 | - | TRBV6-6 | TGTGCCAGCCTTTCGGGACACGTGGGATACAATGAGCAGTTCTTC | CASLSGHVGYNEQFF
- | TRBJ2-1 | TRBD2 | TRBV27 | TGTGCCAGCATCAAGTCGGGAGGGGGGGGCTACAATGAGCAGTTCTTC | CASIKSGGGGYNEQFF
- | TRBJ2-1 | - | TRBV27 | TGTGCCAGCAGTGACAGGAGGTTTGTTGAGCAGTTCTTC | CASSDRRFVEQFF
- | TRBJ2-7 | TRBD2 | TRBV29-1 | TGCAGCGTTGAAGAGACTAGCGGGAGGTTCGAGCAGTACTTC | CSVEETSGRFEQYF
- | TRBJ1-2 | - | TRBV6-5 | TGTGCCAGCAGTACCTCGGACCAGGATGATGGCTACACCTTC | CASSTSDQDDGYTF